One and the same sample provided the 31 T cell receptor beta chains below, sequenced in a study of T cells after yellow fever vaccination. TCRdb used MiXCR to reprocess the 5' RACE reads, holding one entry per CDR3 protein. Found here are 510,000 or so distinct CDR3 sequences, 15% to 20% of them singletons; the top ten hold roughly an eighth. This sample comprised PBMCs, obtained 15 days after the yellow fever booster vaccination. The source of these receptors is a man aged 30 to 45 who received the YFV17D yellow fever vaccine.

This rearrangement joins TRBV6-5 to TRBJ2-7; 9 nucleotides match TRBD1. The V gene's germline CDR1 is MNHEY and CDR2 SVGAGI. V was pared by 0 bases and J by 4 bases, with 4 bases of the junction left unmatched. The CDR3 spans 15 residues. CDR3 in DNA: TGTGCCAGCAGTTACTCCGACAGGGGGTGGTACGAGCAGTACTTC. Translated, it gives CASSYSDRGWYEQYF.

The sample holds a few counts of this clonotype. In nucleotides, the CDR3 is TGTGCCAGCAATTATTTGAGGACCGACTATGGCTACACCTTC. Protein: CASNYLRTDYGYTF. V usage is TRBV28 and J usage is TRBJ1-2, with D unresolved. Germline V gene lookup returns CDR1 MDHEN and CDR2 SYDVKM. The V and J ends lost 7 bases and 3 bases respectively, with 15 bases between them. CDR3 length: 14 residues.

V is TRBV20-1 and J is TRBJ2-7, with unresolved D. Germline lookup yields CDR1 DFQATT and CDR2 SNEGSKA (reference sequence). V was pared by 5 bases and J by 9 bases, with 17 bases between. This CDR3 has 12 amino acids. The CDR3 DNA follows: TGCAGTGCTCCGAACCAGGTCTCCGGGCAGTACTTC. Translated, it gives CSAPNQVSGQYF.

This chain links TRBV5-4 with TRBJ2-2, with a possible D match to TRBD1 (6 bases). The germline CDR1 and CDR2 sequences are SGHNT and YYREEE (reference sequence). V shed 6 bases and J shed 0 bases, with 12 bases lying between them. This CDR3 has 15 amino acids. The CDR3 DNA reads TGTGCCAGCACCGTAGGGGGTACGAACACCGGGGAGCTGTTTTTT. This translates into CASTVGGTNTGELFF.

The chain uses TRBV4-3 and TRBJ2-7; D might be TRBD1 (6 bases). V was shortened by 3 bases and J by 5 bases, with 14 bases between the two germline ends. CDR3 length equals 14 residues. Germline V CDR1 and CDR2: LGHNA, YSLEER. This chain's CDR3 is CASSQPGASHEQYF. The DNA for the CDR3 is TGCGCCAGCAGCCAGCCAGGGGCATCCCACGAGCAGTACTTC.

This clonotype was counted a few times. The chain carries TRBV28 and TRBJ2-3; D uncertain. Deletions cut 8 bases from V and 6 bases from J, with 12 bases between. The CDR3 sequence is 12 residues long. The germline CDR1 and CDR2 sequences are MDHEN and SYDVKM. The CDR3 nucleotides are TGTGCCAGCGCCGTCCCCGCGGATACGCAGTATTTT. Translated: CASAVPADTQYF.

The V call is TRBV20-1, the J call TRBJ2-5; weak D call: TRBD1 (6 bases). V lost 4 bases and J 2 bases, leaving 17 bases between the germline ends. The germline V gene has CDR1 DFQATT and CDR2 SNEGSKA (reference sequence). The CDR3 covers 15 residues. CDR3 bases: TGCAGTGCTACCTCGGGCACAGGGCGACAAGAGACCCAGTACTTC. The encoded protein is CSATSGTGRQETQYF.

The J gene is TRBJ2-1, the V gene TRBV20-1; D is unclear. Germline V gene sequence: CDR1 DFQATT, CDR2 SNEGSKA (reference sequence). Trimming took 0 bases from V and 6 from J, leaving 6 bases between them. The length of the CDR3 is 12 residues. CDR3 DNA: TGCAGTGCTAGAGAGGCGGCCAATGAGCAGTTCTTC. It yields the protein CSAREAANEQFF.

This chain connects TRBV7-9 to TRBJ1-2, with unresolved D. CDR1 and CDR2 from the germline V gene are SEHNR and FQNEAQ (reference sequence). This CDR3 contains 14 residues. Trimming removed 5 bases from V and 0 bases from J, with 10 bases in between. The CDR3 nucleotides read TGTGCCAGCAGCCACATGGAGCCTAACTATGGCTACACCTTC. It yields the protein CASSHMEPNYGYTF. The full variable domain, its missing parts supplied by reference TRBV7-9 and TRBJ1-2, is DTGVSQNPRHKITKRGQNVTFRCDPISEHNRLYWYRQTLGQGPEFLTYFQNEAQLEKSRLLSDRFSAERPKGSFSTLEIQRTEQGDSAMYLCASSHMEPNYGYTFGSGTRLTVV.

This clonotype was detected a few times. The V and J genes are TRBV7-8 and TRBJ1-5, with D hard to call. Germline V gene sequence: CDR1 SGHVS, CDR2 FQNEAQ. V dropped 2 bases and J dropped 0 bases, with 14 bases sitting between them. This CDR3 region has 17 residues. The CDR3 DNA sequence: TGTGCCAGCAGCTTACTACGGGTCGGGTTTAGCAATCAGCCCCAGCATTTT. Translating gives CASSLLRVGFSNQPQHF.

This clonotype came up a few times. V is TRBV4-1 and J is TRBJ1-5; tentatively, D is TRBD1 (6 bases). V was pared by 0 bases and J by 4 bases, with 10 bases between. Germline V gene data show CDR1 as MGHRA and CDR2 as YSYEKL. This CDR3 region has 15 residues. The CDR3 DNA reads TGCGCCAGCAGCCAAGATGGGGGGGCGAATCAGCCCCAGCATTTT. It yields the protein CASSQDGGANQPQHF.

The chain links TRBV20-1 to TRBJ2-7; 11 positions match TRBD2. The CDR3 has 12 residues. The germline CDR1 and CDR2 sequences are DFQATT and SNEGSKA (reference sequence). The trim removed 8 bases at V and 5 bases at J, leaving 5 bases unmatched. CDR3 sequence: CSPTSGIDEQYF. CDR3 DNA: TGCAGTCCGACTAGCGGGATCGACGAGCAGTACTTC.

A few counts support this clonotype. The CDR3 spells CASSQRTSGSGLGNEQFF. The CDR3 DNA reads TGTGCCAGCAGCCAAAGGACTAGCGGGAGTGGTTTGGGGAATGAGCAGTTCTTC. The V and J genes are TRBV14 and TRBJ2-1; TRBD2 matches at 13 bases. CDR1 and CDR2 (germline): SGHDN, FVKESK. J was trimmed by 7 bases and V by 2 bases; bases with no gene match: 11. There are 18 residues in the CDR3.

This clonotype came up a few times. The CDR3, as DNA: TGCAGTGCCACAAATTCCATAGCGGGACTAGCCAAAAACATTCAGTACTTC. Residues: CSATNSIAGLAKNIQYF. The rearrangement uses TRBV20-1 and TRBJ2-4; 8 bases line up with TRBD2. The germline V gene has CDR1 DFQATT and CDR2 SNEGSKA (reference sequence). CDR3 length equals 17 residues. The V segment lost 6 bases and the J segment 0 bases; nucleotides outside the gene matches: 13.

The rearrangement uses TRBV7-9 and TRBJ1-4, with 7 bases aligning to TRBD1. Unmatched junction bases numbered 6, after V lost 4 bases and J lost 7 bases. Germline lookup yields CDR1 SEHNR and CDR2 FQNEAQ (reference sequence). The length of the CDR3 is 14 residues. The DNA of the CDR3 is TGTGCCAGCAGCTCCGGGACAGCGGGTGAAAAACTGTTTTTT. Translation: CASSSGTAGEKLFF.

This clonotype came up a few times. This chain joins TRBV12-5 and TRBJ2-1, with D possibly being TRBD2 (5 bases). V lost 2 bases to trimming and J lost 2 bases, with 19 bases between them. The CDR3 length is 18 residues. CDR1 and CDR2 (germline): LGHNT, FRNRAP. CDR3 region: CASGLNEKGRRTYNEQFF. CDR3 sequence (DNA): TGTGCTAGTGGTTTGAACGAAAAGGGTCGGAGGACCTACAATGAGCAGTTCTTC.

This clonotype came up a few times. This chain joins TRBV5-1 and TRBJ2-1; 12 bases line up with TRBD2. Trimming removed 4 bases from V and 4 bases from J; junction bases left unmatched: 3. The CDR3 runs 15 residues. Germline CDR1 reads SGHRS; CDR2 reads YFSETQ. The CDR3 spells CASSRTSGEYNEQFF. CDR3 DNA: TGCGCCAGCAGCCGGACTAGCGGGGAATACAATGAGCAGTTCTTC.

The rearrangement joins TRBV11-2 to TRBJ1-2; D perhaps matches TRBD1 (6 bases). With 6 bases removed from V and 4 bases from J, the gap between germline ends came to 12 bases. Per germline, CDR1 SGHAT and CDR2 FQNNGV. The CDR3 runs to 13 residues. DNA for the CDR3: TGTGCCAGCAGTCCCCAGGGGACCTATGGCTACACCTTC. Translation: CASSPQGTYGYTF. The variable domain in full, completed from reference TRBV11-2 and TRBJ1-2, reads EAGVAQSPRYKIIEKRQSVAFWCNPISGHATLYWYQQILGQGPKLLIQFQNNGVVDDSQLPKDRFSAERLKGVDSTLKIQPAKLEDSAVYLCASSPQGTYGYTFGSGTRLTVV.

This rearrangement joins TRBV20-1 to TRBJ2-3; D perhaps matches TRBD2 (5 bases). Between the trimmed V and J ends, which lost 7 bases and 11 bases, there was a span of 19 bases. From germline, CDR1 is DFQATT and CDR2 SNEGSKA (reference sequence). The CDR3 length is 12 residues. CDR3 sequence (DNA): TGCAGTGGTAAGGGAGAGAGGAAGGGGCAGTATTTT. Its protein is CSGKGERKGQYF.

As DNA, the CDR3 is TGCAGTGCTAGGGGAAGCGGGGGGACCCAGTACTTC. Its translation: CSARGSGGTQYF. The chain has TRBV20-1 and TRBJ2-5; 8 bases match TRBD2. The V and J ends lost 3 bases and 7 bases, in that order; junction bases with no gene match: 4. The CDR3 covers 12 residues. In germline, CDR1 is DFQATT, CDR2 SNEGSKA (reference sequence).

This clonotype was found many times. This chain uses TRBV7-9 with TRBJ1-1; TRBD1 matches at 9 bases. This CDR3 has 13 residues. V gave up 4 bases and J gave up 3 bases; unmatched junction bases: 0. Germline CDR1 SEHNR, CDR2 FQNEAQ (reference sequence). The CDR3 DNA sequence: TGTGCCAGCAGCTGGACAGGGGACACTGAAGCTTTCTTT. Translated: CASSWTGDTEAFF.

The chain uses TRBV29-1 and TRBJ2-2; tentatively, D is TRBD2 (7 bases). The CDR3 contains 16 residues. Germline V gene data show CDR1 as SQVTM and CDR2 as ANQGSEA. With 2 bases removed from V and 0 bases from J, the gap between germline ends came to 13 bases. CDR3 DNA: TGCAGCGTTGAAAGGGGGGGTACATCGAACACCGGGGAGCTGTTTTTT. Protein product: CSVERGGTSNTGELFF.

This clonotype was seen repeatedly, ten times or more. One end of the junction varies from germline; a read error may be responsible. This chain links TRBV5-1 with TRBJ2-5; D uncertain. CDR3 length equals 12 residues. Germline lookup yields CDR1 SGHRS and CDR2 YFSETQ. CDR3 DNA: TGTGCCAGCAGCCTACTCCAAGAGACCCAGTACTTC. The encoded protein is CASSLLQETQYF.

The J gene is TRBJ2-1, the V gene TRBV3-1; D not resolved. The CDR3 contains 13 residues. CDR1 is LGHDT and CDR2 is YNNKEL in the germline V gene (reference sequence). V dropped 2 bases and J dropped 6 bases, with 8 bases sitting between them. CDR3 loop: CASSQIGTNEQFF. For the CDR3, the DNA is TGTGCCAGCAGCCAAATTGGAACCAATGAGCAGTTCTTC.

The CDR3 sequence: CAMSPGGKTQYF. CDR3 DNA: TGTGCCATGAGCCCCGGGGGGAAGACCCAGTACTTC. The chain joins TRBV4-2 to TRBJ2-5; 7 bases are shared with TRBD2. J gave up 6 bases and V 10 bases, and 8 bases lay outside the gene matches. Germline CDR1 and CDR2: LGHNA and YNFKEQ. This CDR3 spans 12 amino acids.

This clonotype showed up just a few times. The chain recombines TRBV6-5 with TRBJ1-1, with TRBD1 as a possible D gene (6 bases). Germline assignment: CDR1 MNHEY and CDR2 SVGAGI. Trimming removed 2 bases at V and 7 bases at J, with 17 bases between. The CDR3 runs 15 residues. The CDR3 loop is CASSYPPGGVGEAFF. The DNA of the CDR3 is TGTGCCAGCAGTTACCCCCCCGGGGGCGTTGGTGAAGCTTTCTTT.

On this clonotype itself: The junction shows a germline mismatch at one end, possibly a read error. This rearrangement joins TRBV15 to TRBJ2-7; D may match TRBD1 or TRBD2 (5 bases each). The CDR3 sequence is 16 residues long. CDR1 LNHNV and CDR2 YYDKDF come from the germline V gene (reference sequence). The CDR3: CATSRDPTGHSYEQYF. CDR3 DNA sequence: TGTGCCACCAGCCGAGACCCCACGGGGCACTCCTACGAGCAGTACTTC.

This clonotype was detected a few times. As DNA, the CDR3 is TGTGCCAGCAGCGACGCGGGGGATTGGGAAGAGACCCAGTACTTC. Encoded protein: CASSDAGDWEETQYF. The chain links TRBV5-4 to TRBJ2-5, with 7 nucleotides matching TRBD2. This CDR3 region has 15 residues. V was pared by 4 bases and J by 3 bases, with 9 bases of the junction left unmatched. The germline gives CDR1 SGHNT, CDR2 YYREEE (reference sequence).

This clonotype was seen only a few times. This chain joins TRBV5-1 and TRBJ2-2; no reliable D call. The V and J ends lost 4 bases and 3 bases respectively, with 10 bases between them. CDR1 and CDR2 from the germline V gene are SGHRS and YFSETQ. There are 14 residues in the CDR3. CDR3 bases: TGCGCCAGCAGCGGCGGATTGGACACCGGGGAGCTGTTTTTT. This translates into CASSGGLDTGELFF.

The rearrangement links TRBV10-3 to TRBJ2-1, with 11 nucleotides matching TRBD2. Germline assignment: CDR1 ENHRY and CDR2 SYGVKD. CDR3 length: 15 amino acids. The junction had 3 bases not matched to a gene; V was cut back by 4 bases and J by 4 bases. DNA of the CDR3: TGTGCCATCAGTGGAGCTAGCGGGAGGTACAATGAGCAGTTCTTC. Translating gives CAISGASGRYNEQFF.

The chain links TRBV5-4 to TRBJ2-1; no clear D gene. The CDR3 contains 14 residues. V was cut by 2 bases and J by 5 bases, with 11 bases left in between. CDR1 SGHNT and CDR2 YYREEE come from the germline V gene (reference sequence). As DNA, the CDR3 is TGTGCCAGCAGCTTTCTTCCCCTGAACAATGAGCAGTTCTTC. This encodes CASSFLPLNNEQFF.